The 21 T cell receptor beta chains reported below all come from one sample, sequenced in a study of T cell repertoires in cytomegalovirus infection. These receptors have no identified antigens. TCRdb used MiXCR to reprocess the reads, holding one entry per CDR3 protein. The repertoire holds about 920,000 distinct CDR3 sequences, approximately 33% seen once, with over 10% in the top ten. Sequenced here: cultured CD8+ T cells from PBMCs, sampled from culture after CMV antigen stimulation. These receptors were obtained from a human donor in good health (CMV status not recorded). Some clones in this sample may be carry-over from other donors' samples.

This clonotype was counted between two and nine times. V usage is TRBV29-1 and J usage is TRBJ1-1, with 7 bases matching TRBD1. V lost 7 bases to trimming and J lost 7 bases; unmatched junction nucleotides: 9. Germline CDR1 and CDR2: SQVTM and ANQGSEA. The CDR3 is made up of 12 amino acids. CDR3 residues: CSDGQVSGEAFF. The CDR3 DNA is TGCAGCGATGGACAGGTTAGCGGTGAAGCTTTCTTT.

The chain combines TRBV3-1 with TRBJ1-2; D may be TRBD1 (5 bases). Germline V gene data show CDR1 as LGHDT and CDR2 as YNNKEL (reference sequence). V lost 3 bases, J lost 1 base, and 15 bases lay in between. The CDR3 contains 16 residues. The CDR3 region has the DNA TGTGCCAGCAGCCACCCCATGTGGGGGGTTAACTATGGCTACACCTTC. Residues: CASSHPMWGVNYGYTF.

The V and J genes are TRBV19 and TRBJ2-1; D is perhaps TRBD1 or TRBD2 (5 bases each). Germline loops: CDR1 LNHDA, CDR2 SQIVND (reference sequence). V lost 6 bases and J 4 bases, leaving 16 bases between the germline ends. The CDR3 runs to 15 residues. CDR3 loop: CASRLGPTPYNEQFF. In DNA form, the CDR3 reads TGTGCCAGTAGATTGGGACCTACCCCGTACAATGAGCAGTTCTTC.

The chain is built from TRBV6-2 or TRBV6-3 and TRBJ1-5, with D tentatively TRBD1 (5 bases). The CDR3 length is 14 residues. V lost 3 bases and J 7 bases, leaving 13 bases between the germline ends. Germline CDR1 and CDR2: MNHEY and SVGEGT. CDR3 DNA: TGTGCCAGCAGTTATGGTGGGACGGGCCAGCCCCAGCATTTT. Amino acids: CASSYGGTGQPQHF.

This clonotype was counted many times. The J gene is TRBJ1-5, the V gene TRBV7-6, with D possibly being TRBD1 (5 bases). Trimming removed 4 bases from V and 0 bases from J, with 19 bases in between. The CDR3 has 18 residues. Germline V gene sequence: CDR1 SGHVS, CDR2 FNYEAQ. The CDR3: CASSSGRAGPYSNQPQHF. The CDR3 DNA reads as TGTGCCAGCAGCTCGGGCCGGGCAGGGCCATATAGCAATCAGCCCCAGCATTTT.

The chain couples TRBV24-1 to TRBJ2-1, with D possibly TRBD2 on 7 matching bases. This CDR3 has 15 residues. The V and J ends lost 7 bases and 1 base respectively, with 13 bases between them. CDR1 is KGHDR and CDR2 is SFDVKD in the germline V gene. CDR3 coding DNA: TGTGCCACCAGAGGGAGGGGGGAATCCTACAATGAGCAGTTCTTC. Translation: CATRGRGESYNEQFF.

The V and J genes are TRBV29-1 and TRBJ2-4; the match to TRBD1 covers 10 bases. This CDR3 is 18 amino acids long. The germline V gene encodes CDR1 SQVTM and CDR2 ANQGSEA. After removal of 1 base from V and 3 bases from J, the junction contained 12 bases not matched to a gene. The CDR3 protein is CSVEVPGQGPNDKNIQYF. CDR3 DNA sequence: TGCAGCGTTGAAGTCCCGGGACAGGGGCCCAACGACAAAAACATTCAGTACTTC. Full variable domain (rest looked up from reference TRBV29-1 and TRBJ2-4): SAVISQKPSRDICQRGTSLTIQCQVDSQVTMMFWYRQQPGQSLTLIATANQGSEATYESGFVIDKFPISRPNLTFSTLTVSNMSPEDSSIYLCSVEVPGQGPNDKNIQYFGAGTRLSVL.

Remarks on this clonotype: A much larger clone lies a single base off, so this may be a read error. The chain uses TRBV7-6 and TRBJ2-3, with TRBD1 matching 7 bases. Looked up from germline, CDR1 is SGHVS and CDR2 is FNYEAQ. CDR3 size: 15 residues. Here the CDR3 reads CTSSFTGASTDTQYF. CDR3 sequence (DNA): TGTACCAGCAGCTTCACAGGGGCAAGCACAGATACGCAGTATTTT.

V and J are TRBV28 and TRBJ2-7; 9 bases align to TRBD1. The CDR3 totals 14 residues. The J segment lost 3 bases and the V segment lost 6 bases, leaving 6 bases of the junction unmatched. The germline V gene encodes CDR1 MDHEN and CDR2 SYDVKM. DNA of the CDR3: TGTGCCAGCAGAAGGACAGGGGAGATCTACGAGCAGTACGTC. Translated: CASRRTGEIYEQYV.

This clonotype appeared a few times. The chain has TRBV12-3 or TRBV12-4 and TRBJ2-1; TRBD2 matches at 10 bases. Losses at the gene ends were 4 bases for V and 4 bases for J; bases not matched to a gene: 4. The CDR3 is made up of 15 amino acids. The CDR3 DNA reads TGTGCCAGCAGTTCGACTAGCGGGCAATACAATGAGCAGTTCTTC. Encoded protein: CASSSTSGQYNEQFF.

The chain recombines TRBV7-7 with TRBJ2-3; D tentatively reads TRBD1 or TRBD2 (6 bases each). Germline CDR1 and CDR2: SSHAT and FNYEAQ (reference sequence). The CDR3 spans 14 residues. The CDR3 DNA reads as TGTACTAGCAGCTTAGTACAGGGAACAGATACGCAGTATTTT. Its translation: CTSSLVQGTDTQYF.

This clonotype has only a few counts. The rearrangement links TRBV7-4 to TRBJ2-1, with 10 bases matching TRBD2. J was trimmed by 8 bases and V by 3 bases; bases with no gene match: 4. The germline CDR1 and CDR2 sequences are SGHVT and SQSDAQ. The CDR3 contains 14 residues. CDR3 sequence (DNA): TGTGCCAGCAGCTTTAGCGGGGGGAGCGATGAGCAGTTCTTC. Translating it yields CASSFSGGSDEQFF. The full variable domain, rest sourced from reference TRBV7-4 and TRBJ2-1, is GAGVSQSPRYKVAKRGRDVALRCDSISGHVTLYWYRQTLGQGSEVLTYSQSDAQRDKSGRPSGRFSAERPERSVSTLKIQRTEQGDSAVYLCASSFSGGSDEQFFGPGTRLTVL.

The gene calls are TRBV5-8 and TRBJ2-7, with 8 bases identical to TRBD1. The CDR3 is 14 amino acids. Per the germline V gene, CDR1 is SGHTS and CDR2 is YDEGEE. V shed 5 bases and J 1 base; nucleotides not matched to a gene: 5. The CDR3 DNA sequence: TGTGCCAGCAGTTTGACAGGGGCATCCTACGAGCAGTACTTC. Its protein product is CASSLTGASYEQYF.

This chain connects TRBV11-2 to TRBJ2-6, with D perhaps matching TRBD1 (5 bases). V lost 9 bases, J lost 1 base, and 19 bases lay in between. The length of the CDR3 is 17 residues. Germline CDR1 and CDR2: SGHAT and FQNNGV. The CDR3 nucleotides are TGTGCCAGACGTGAGAGCAGGGAAGAGTCTGGGGCCAACGTCCTGACTTTC. The encoded protein is CARRESREESGANVLTF.

This clonotype has more than one count but fewer than ten. This chain links TRBV10-2 with TRBJ2-7; tentative D call: TRBD2 (5 bases). CDR1 and CDR2 (germline): WSHSY, SAAADI. Trimming took off 8 bases at V and 1 base at J, with 9 bases between the two ends. The CDR3 sequence is 12 residues long. As DNA, the CDR3 is TGCGCCAGCTCGGGGATTTCCTACGAGCAGTACTTC. This translates into CASSGISYEQYF.

This chain joins TRBV19 and TRBJ2-1; 10 positions match TRBD1. The CDR3 sequence is 12 residues long. V lost 10 bases, J lost 6 bases, and 3 bases stayed unmatched. The germline CDR1 and CDR2 sequences are LNHDA and SQIVND (reference sequence). The DNA for the CDR3 is TGTGCCACCTGGACAGGGGGCAATGAGCAGTTCTTC. Encoded protein: CATWTGGNEQFF.

The rearrangement uses TRBV27 and TRBJ2-5; 8 bases are a match to TRBD1. Germline-derived CDR1 and CDR2 are MNHEY and SMNVEV (reference sequence). The length of the CDR3 is 17 residues. The V segment lost 2 bases and the J segment 1 base; nucleotides outside the gene matches: 9. CDR3 sequence: CASSLNPQGVTQETQYF. The CDR3 bases are TGTGCCAGCAGTTTAAACCCACAGGGGGTGACCCAAGAGACCCAGTACTTC.

The CDR3 bases are TGCGCCAGCAGCTTGGCCTTTTCCGACATGAACACTGAAGCTTTCTTT. Translation: CASSLAFSDMNTEAFF. The chain is built from TRBV5-1 and TRBJ1-1; no reliable D call. This CDR3 region has 16 residues. Germline V gene data show CDR1 as SGHRS and CDR2 as YFSETQ. Trimming removed 0 bases from V and 0 bases from J, with 12 bases in between.

This rearrangement joins TRBV12-3 or TRBV12-4 to TRBJ2-3; D is unclear. Trimming took 0 bases from V and 6 from J, leaving 10 bases between them. The CDR3 length is 14 residues. The CDR3 bases are TGTGCCAGCAGTTTAGCTCTTTTGGGGGATACGCAGTATTTT. Protein product: CASSLALLGDTQYF.

This clonotype showed up many times. DNA for the CDR3: TGCGCCAGCAGCGAGATAAACTCCGGGCAGGGTAGACACAATGAGCAGTTCTTC. Residues: CASSEINSGQGRHNEQFF. The chain employs TRBV4-1 and TRBJ2-1, with a tentative D call TRBD1 (5 bases). Trimming shortened V by 5 bases and J by 5 bases, and 25 bases separated the two germline ends. Germline V lookup: CDR1 MGHRA, CDR2 YSYEKL. There are 18 residues in the CDR3.

Notes on this clonotype: Mismatch with germline at one junction end may stem from a read error. V and J are TRBV7-6 and TRBJ2-1; 8 bases align to TRBD1. This CDR3 has 15 amino acids. From germline, CDR1 is SGHVS and CDR2 FNYEAQ. The CDR3 region is CAGSMGTGSYNEQFF. The CDR3 DNA is TGTGCCGGCAGCATGGGGACAGGCTCCTACAATGAGCAGTTCTTC.